This T cell receptor (beta chain) was retrieved from a study of T cell changes during pregnancy in multiple sclerosis. Data came from immunoSEQ multiplex PCR; TCRdb stores just in-frame clones and leaves some out. The sample records under 75,000 clones, 80% to 95% being singletons. This receptor was obtained from a female donor in good health, enrolled as a control in a pregnancy study. This specimen consisted of peripheral blood, obtained in the third trimester of pregnancy.

CDR3 sequence (DNA): TGTGCCAGCATGGGTACTAGCGGGGGCCAAGAGACCCAGTACTTC. This codes for CASMGTSGGQETQYF. The rearrangement joins TRBV25-1 to TRBJ2-5; TRBD2 agrees at 11 bases. Germline V gene sequence: CDR1 MGHDK, CDR2 SYGVNS. V was clipped by 7 bases and J by 1 base; unmatched bases: 5. This CDR3 region has 15 residues.